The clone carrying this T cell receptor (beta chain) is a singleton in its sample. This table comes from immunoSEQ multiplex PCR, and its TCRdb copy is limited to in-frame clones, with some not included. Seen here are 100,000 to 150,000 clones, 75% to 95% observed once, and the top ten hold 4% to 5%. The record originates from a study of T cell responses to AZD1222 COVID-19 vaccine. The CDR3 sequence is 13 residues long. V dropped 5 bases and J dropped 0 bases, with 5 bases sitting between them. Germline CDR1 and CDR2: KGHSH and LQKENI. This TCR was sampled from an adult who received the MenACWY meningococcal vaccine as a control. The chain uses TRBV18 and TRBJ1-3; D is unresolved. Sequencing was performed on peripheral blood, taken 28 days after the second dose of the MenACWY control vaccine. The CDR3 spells CASSNSSGNTIYF. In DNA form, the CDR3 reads TGTGCCAGCTCAAATAGCTCTGGAAACACCATATATTTT.